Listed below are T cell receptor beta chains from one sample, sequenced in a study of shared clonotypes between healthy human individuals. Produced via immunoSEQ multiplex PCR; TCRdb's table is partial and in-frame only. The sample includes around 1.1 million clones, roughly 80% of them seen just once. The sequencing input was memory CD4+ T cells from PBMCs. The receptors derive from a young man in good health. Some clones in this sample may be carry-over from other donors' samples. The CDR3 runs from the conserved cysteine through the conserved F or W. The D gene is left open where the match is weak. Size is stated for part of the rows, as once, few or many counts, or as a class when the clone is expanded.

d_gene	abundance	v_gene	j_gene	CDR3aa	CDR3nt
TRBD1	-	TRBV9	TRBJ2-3	CASSAWTGGINTQYF	TGTGCCAGCAGCGCCTGGACAGGGGGGATCAATACGCAGTATTTT
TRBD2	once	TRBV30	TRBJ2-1	CAWSVASGVGRNEQFF	TGTGCCTGGAGTGTGGCTAGCGGGGTAGGGAGGAATGAGCAGTTCTTC
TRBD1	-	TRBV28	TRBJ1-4	CASRSPGQGSEKLFF	TGTGCCAGCAGGAGCCCGGGACAGGGGAGTGAAAAACTGTTTTTT
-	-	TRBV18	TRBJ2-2	CASSPQYANTGELFF	TGTGCCAGCTCACCACAGTACGCGAACACCGGGGAGCTGTTTTTT
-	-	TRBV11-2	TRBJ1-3	CASSLDLGGNTIYF	TGTGCCAGCAGCTTAGACTTAGGCGGAAACACCATATATTTT
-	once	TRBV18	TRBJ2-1	CASSPIQSDNEQFF	TGTGCCAGCTCACCAATACAGAGCGACAATGAGCAGTTCTTC
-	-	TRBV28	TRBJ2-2	CASSFRGPRSTGELFF	TGTGCCAGCAGTTTTAGAGGGCCCCGAAGCACCGGGGAGCTGTTTTTT
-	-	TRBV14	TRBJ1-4	CASSQEPGRVELFF	TGTGCCAGCAGCCAAGAGCCTGGTAGGGTGGAACTGTTTTTT
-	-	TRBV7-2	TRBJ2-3	CASSQSFGTQYF	TGTGCCAGCAGCCAAAGCTTTGGTACGCAGTATTTT
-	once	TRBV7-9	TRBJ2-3	CASSWEGETDTQYF	TGTGCCAGCAGCTGGGAAGGGGAGACAGATACGCAGTATTTT
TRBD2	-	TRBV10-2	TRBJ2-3	CASTEGSGATDTQYF	TGCGCCAGCACTGAGGGTAGCGGGGCCACAGATACGCAGTATTTT
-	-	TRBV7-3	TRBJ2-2	CASSLMGFNTGELFF	TGTGCCAGCAGCTTAATGGGCTTTAACACCGGGGAGCTGTTTTTT
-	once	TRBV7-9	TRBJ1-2	CASSFIIVAPNYGYTF	TGTGCCAGCAGCTTTATTATTGTGGCCCCCAACTATGGCTACACCTTC
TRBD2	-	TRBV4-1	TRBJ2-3	CASSRNSGNWADTQYF	TGCGCCAGCAGCCGAAACAGCGGGAATTGGGCGGATACGCAGTATTTC
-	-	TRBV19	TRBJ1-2	CASSISSRSNYGYTF	TGTGCCAGTAGTATATCCAGCCGCTCTAACTATGGCTACACCTTC
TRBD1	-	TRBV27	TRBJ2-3	CASSFRGLFTDTQYF	TGTGCCAGCAGTTTCAGGGGGCTGTTCACAGATACGCAGTATTTT
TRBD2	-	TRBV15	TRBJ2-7	CATSRQGIGLAAYEQYF	TGTGCCACCAGCAGACAAGGGATAGGGCTAGCGGCCTACGAGCAGTACTTC
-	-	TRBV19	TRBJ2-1	CASSIVTGSAGLFF	TGTGCCAGTAGTATAGTTACAGGGTCAGCGGGACTGTTCTTC
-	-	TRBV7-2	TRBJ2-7	CASSLRVVASYEQYF	TGTGCCAGCAGCCTAAGGGTGGTAGCGTCCTACGAGCAGTACTTC
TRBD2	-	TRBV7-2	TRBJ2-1	CASSLWISGRGGEQFF	TGTGCCAGCAGCTTATGGATTAGCGGGAGGGGGGGTGAGCAGTTCTTC
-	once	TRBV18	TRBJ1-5	CASSPLDSNQPQHF	TGTGCCAGCTCACCACTGGATAGCAATCAGCCCCAGCATTTT
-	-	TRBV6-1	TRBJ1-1	CASSERGHAFF	TGTGCCAGCAGTGAACGGGGGCACGCTTTCTTT
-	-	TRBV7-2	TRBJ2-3	CASSPQARSTDTQYF	TGTGCCAGCAGCCCCCAGGCGCGGAGCACAGATACGCAGTATTTT
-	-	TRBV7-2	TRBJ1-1	CASSFGGVGNTEAFF	TGTGCCAGCAGCTTCGGGGGTGTCGGGAACACTGAAGCTTTCTTT
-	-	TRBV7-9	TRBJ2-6	CASSLNHEAGANVLTF	TGTGCCAGCAGCTTAAATCACGAGGCGGGGGCCAACGTCCTGACTTTC
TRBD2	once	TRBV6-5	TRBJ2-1	CASSSGLAGDNEQFF	TGTGCCAGCAGTTCAGGACTAGCGGGGGACAATGAGCAGTTCTTC
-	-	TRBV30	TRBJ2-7	CAWGSVGADEQYF	TGTGCCTGGGGCTCCGTGGGCGCAGACGAGCAGTACTTC
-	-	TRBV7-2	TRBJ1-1	CASSPPGLGGNTEAFF	TGTGCCAGCAGCCCGCCGGGTTTGGGGGGGAACACTGAAGCTTTCTTT
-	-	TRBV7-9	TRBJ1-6	CASSLGQGSNNSPLHF	TGTGCCAGCAGCTTAGGGCAGGGGAGCAATAATTCACCCCTCCACTTT
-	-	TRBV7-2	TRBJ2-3	CASSPTPGATQYF	TGTGCCAGCAGCCCTACCCCGGGAGCCACGCAGTATTTT
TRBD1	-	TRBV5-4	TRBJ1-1	CASSFRQGRGTEAFF	TGTGCCAGCAGCTTCCGACAGGGGAGAGGCACTGAAGCTTTCTTT
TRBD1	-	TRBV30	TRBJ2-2	CAWRQGVNTGELFF	TGTGCCTGGAGACAGGGGGTGAACACCGGGGAGCTGTTTTTT
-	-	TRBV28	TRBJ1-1	CASSLGTEAFF	TGTGCCAGCAGTTTAGGGACCGAAGCTTTCTTT
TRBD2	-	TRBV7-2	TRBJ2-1	CASSRLAGEADEQFF	TGTGCCAGCAGCAGACTAGCGGGAGAGGCGGATGAGCAGTTCTTC
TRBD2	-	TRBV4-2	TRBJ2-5	CASSQDPGLVSGGTQYF	TGTGCCAGCAGCCAAGATCCCGGACTAGTCTCGGGAGGGACCCAGTACTTC
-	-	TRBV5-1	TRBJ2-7	CASSLRFSEQYF	TGCGCCAGCAGCTTGAGATTCAGCGAGCAGTACTTC
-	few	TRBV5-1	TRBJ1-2	CASSSTLGNGYTF	TGCGCCAGCAGCTCCACCTTAGGGAATGGCTACACCTTC
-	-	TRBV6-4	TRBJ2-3	CASSDGQGGADTQYF	TGTGCCAGCAGTGACGGGCAGGGTGGAGCAGATACGCAGTATTTT
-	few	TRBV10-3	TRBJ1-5	CAISKREQGQPQHF	TGTGCCATCAGTAAAAGGGAACAAGGTCAGCCCCAGCATTTT
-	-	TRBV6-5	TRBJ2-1	CASSLVVGKGQFF	TGTGCCAGCAGTTTGGTTGTAGGGAAGGGGCAGTTCTTC
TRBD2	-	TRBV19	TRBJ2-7	CASMGEGTKSYF	TGTGCCAGTATGGGGGAGGGTACCAAAAGTTACTTC
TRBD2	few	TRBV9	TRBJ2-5	CASSVGLKTSGSWGAQETQYF	TGTGCCAGCAGCGTAGGATTAAAGACTAGCGGGAGCTGGGGGGCACAAGAGACCCAGTACTTC
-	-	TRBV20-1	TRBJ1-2	CSARPLKGHTF	TGCAGTGCTAGGCCTTTAAAGGGACACACCTTC
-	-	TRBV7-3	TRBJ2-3	CASSPGDHSTDTQYF	TGTGCCAGCAGCCCCGGGGATCATAGCACAGATACGCAGTATTTT
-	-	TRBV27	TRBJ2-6	CASRATPTESFSGANVLTF	TGTGCCAGCAGGGCCACGCCCACAGAAAGTTTCTCTGGGGCCAACGTCCTGACTTTC
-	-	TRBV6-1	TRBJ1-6	CASSEGGANSSPLHF	TGTGCCAGCAGTGAAGGGGGCGCAAATAGTTCACCCCTCCACTTT
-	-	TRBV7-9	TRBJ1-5	CASSLNGGNQPQHF	TGTGCCAGCAGCTTAAATGGGGGGAATCAGCCCCAGCATTTT
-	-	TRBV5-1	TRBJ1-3	CASSLGSVENTIYF	TGCGCCAGCAGCTTAGGAAGTGTGGAAAACACCATATATTTT
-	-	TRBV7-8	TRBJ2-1	CASSLGLDGHEQFF	TGTGCCAGCAGCTTAGGCTTAGATGGTCATGAGCAGTTCTTC
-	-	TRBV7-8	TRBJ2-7	CASSLGTGYREQYF	TGTGCCAGCAGCTTAGGGACTGGGTACCGCGAGCAGTACTTC
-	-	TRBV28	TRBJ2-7	CASSETGTYSYEQYF	TGTGCCAGCAGTGAGACCGGGACATACTCCTACGAGCAGTACTTC
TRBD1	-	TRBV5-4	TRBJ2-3	CASSWLDRVGDTQYF	TGCGCCAGCAGCTGGTTGGACAGGGTCGGGGATACGCAGTATTTT
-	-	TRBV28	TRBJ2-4	CASSFRALAKNIQYF	TGTGCCAGCAGTTTCCGGGCTTTAGCCAAAAACATTCAGTACTTC